The 18 T cell receptor beta chains in this list originate from one sample, sequenced in a study of CD8 T cells in ankylosing spondylitis. TCRdb re-called the 5' RACE reads through MiXCR, storing one row per CDR3 protein. Here the sample spans about 400,000 distinct CDR3 sequences, 20% to 25% being singletons. Sequenced input: blood, either unsorted or a sorted T cell fraction (not recorded which). Receptor source: a male donor with ankylosing spondylitis or in good health (not recorded which).

The chain is built from TRBV20-1 and TRBJ2-7, with 7 bases matching TRBD2. CDR3 length: 14 amino acids. With 6 bases clipped from V and 3 bases from J, the junction kept 11 bases outside the gene matches. Germline CDR1 and CDR2: DFQATT and SNEGSKA (reference sequence). CDR3 DNA: TGCAGTGCGCGGAGCCGGGGGGAGAACTACGAGCAGTACTTC. Translating it yields CSARSRGENYEQYF.

This clonotype was recorded a few times. This chain uses TRBV29-1 with TRBJ2-3; D remains unclear. CDR3 size: 11 residues. Trimming stripped 0 bases from V and 5 bases from J, with 3 bases between. The germline gives CDR1 SQVTM, CDR2 ANQGSEA. The CDR3 here is CSVEDLDTQYF. The DNA of the CDR3 is TGCAGCGTTGAAGACCTAGATACGCAGTATTTT.

This clonotype has just a few counts. The chain joins TRBV10-3 to TRBJ2-3, with 9 bases fitting TRBD2. With V trimmed by 10 bases and J by 6 bases, 8 bases remained unmatched. Per germline, CDR1 ENHRY and CDR2 SYGVKD. The CDR3 covers 13 residues. The CDR3 nucleotides are TGTGCCACCGCCCCAGGACTAGCGGATACGCAGTATTTT. It is translated as CATAPGLADTQYF.

The chain has TRBV29-1 and TRBJ2-7, with TRBD2 matching over 11 bases. Trimming at V came to 4 bases and at J to 7 bases, leaving 12 bases not matched to a gene. The CDR3 extends over 15 amino acids. Germline CDR1 and CDR2: SQVTM and ANQGSEA. In nucleotides, the CDR3 is TGCAGCGTTGGGAGCCTAGCGGGGGGCTTGGAAGAGCAGTACTTC. Amino acid sequence: CSVGSLAGGLEEQYF.

The chain is built from TRBV29-1 and TRBJ1-2; a weak D match, TRBD1 (5 bases). Germline CDR1 and CDR2: SQVTM and ANQGSEA. V lost 3 bases, J lost 5 bases, and 16 bases lay in between. This CDR3 contains 14 residues. The CDR3 DNA follows: TGCAGCGTTGAGCTGACCGGGACGGATTATGGCTACACCTTC. Translating it yields CSVELTGTDYGYTF.

This clonotype was seen only a few times. This chain connects TRBV7-2 to TRBJ2-2; the match to TRBD1 covers 8 bases. The length of the CDR3 is 18 residues. Trimming at V came to 0 bases and at J to 4 bases, leaving 10 bases not matched to a gene. Germline V gene sequence: CDR1 SGHTA, CDR2 FQGNSA. The CDR3 DNA follows: TGTGCCAGCAGCTTAGCCCGATGGACAGGGATACGCACCGGGGAGCTGTTTTTT. Translation gives CASSLARWTGIRTGELFF.

The chain's CDR3 is CASSLVGEVTSGANVLTF. The CDR3 nucleotides are TGCGCCAGCAGCTTGGTGGGGGAGGTTACCTCTGGGGCCAACGTCCTGACTTTC. This chain uses TRBV5-1 with TRBJ2-6, with D perhaps matching TRBD2 (6 bases). Germline V CDR1 and CDR2: SGHRS, YFSETQ. Trimming cost V 0 bases and J 0 bases, with 13 bases left between them. The CDR3 is 18 amino acids.

The chain is built from TRBV30 and TRBJ2-7; 12 bases match TRBD1. CDR3 size: 15 residues. The V gene end was trimmed by 2 bases and the J gene end by 4 bases; junction bases not matched to a gene: 6. The germline V gene has CDR1 GTSNPN and CDR2 SVGIG (reference sequence). CDR3 DNA sequence: TGTGCCTGGAGTACCGGGACAGGGGGCTGGTACGAGCAGTACTTC. Protein: CAWSTGTGGWYEQYF.

For this clonotype: This could be a read error, since a much larger clone is one nucleotide away. The V and J genes are TRBV12-3 or TRBV12-4 and TRBJ2-1; the D gene could be TRBD1 or TRBD2 (5 bases each). V dropped 2 bases and J dropped 15 bases, with 17 bases sitting between them. This CDR3 has 13 amino acids. The CDR3 sequence is CASSLFRDVGAFF. CDR3 nucleotides: TGTGCCAGCAGTTTATTCCGGGACGTTGGCGCGTTCTTC.

Only a few counts were recorded for this clonotype. The chain recombines TRBV5-6 with TRBJ2-1; D is perhaps TRBD1 (6 bases). Germline V gene data show CDR1 as SGHDT and CDR2 as YYEEEE. Trimming removed 4 bases from V and 4 bases from J, with 21 bases in between. The CDR3 has 17 residues. The CDR3 DNA is TGTGCCAGCAGCCCGCTTCGCTACCTAGGGGGTTACAATGAGCAGTTCTTC. This codes for CASSPLRYLGGYNEQFF.

This rearrangement joins TRBV12-3 or TRBV12-4 to TRBJ2-3; D may correspond to TRBD1 or TRBD2 (5 bases each). Trimming shortened V by 5 bases and J by 3 bases, and 18 bases separated the two germline ends. This CDR3 has 16 amino acids. CDR3 coding DNA: TGTGCCAGCAGTGCCCGGGACGTGGAGCCGACAGATACGCAGTATTTT. Translating gives CASSARDVEPTDTQYF.

The genes are TRBV20-1 and TRBJ2-7; tentative D call: TRBD1 (6 bases). Trimming shortened V by 6 bases and J by 3 bases, and 12 bases separated the two germline ends. This CDR3 has 12 residues. Germline CDR1 DFQATT, CDR2 SNEGSKA (reference sequence). DNA of the CDR3: TGCAGTGCGAACAAAGGGGGCTACGAGCAGTACTTC. This codes for CSANKGGYEQYF.

The chain is built from TRBV29-1 and TRBJ2-7; D tentatively reads TRBD1 or TRBD2 (5 bases each). The CDR3 contains 12 residues. Trimming left V 6 bases short and J 1 base short, with 10 bases between. Germline V lookup: CDR1 SQVTM, CDR2 ANQGSEA. This chain's CDR3 is CSVGDESYEQYF. The CDR3 DNA is TGCAGCGTAGGGGACGAGTCCTACGAGCAGTACTTC.

The rearrangement joins TRBV6-5 to TRBJ2-7; D not certain. This CDR3 region has 13 residues. CDR1 and CDR2 (germline): MNHEY, SVGAGI. V dropped 0 bases and J dropped 3 bases, with 6 bases sitting between them. The CDR3 DNA follows: TGTGCCAGCAGTTACTCCCCCGACTACGAGCAGTACTTC. It yields the protein CASSYSPDYEQYF.

This clonotype has a single count. The rearrangement uses TRBV11-2 and TRBJ2-3, with 11 bases fitting TRBD2. The J segment lost 0 bases and the V segment lost 5 bases, leaving 10 bases of the junction unmatched. The CDR3 contains 18 residues. Germline loops: CDR1 SGHAT, CDR2 FQNNGV. The CDR3 sequence is CASSPQRGTSGSTDTQYF. The CDR3 DNA follows: TGTGCCAGCAGCCCACAAAGGGGGACTAGCGGAAGCACAGATACGCAGTATTTT.

The chain joins TRBV7-9 to TRBJ2-3; 9 nucleotides match TRBD1. CDR1 SEHNR and CDR2 FQNEAQ come from the germline V gene (reference sequence). The CDR3 totals 15 residues. Trimming at V came to 3 bases and at J to 3 bases, leaving 4 bases not matched to a gene. For the CDR3, the DNA is TGTGCCAGCAGCTTCGGGACAGGGCGAACAGATACGCAGTATTTT. Translating gives CASSFGTGRTDTQYF.

The rearrangement uses TRBV12-3 or TRBV12-4 and TRBJ2-7; no reliable D call. The V and J ends lost 2 bases and 6 bases respectively, with 14 bases between them. The CDR3 totals 14 residues. CDR3 DNA sequence: TGTGCCAGCAGTTTATCAGGTTCTAACGGCGAGCAGTACTTC. The encoded protein is CASSLSGSNGEQYF.

The chain recombines TRBV27 with TRBJ2-7; D may be TRBD2 (6 bases). Trimming removed 0 bases at V and 7 bases at J, with 16 bases between. The CDR3 totals 15 residues. Germline lookup yields CDR1 MNHEY and CDR2 SMNVEV (reference sequence). The CDR3 nucleotides are TGTGCCAGCAGTTTATCCTTCGCGGGGTCAGGGGAGCAGTACTTC. Translation: CASSLSFAGSGEQYF.